The 17 T cell receptor beta chains below were found in one sample sequenced in a study of blood T cell repertoires in COVID-19. Produced via immunoSEQ multiplex PCR; TCRdb's table is partial and in-frame only. This sample carries about 240,000 clones, 75% to 85% of them seen once, and the ten largest clones take approximately 5.7%. Sequencing was done on a sample of peripheral blood. Every receptor here comes from a human donor in a cohort sampled during active COVID-19.

The J gene is TRBJ2-3, the V gene TRBV2; no firm D call. CDR1 is SNHLY, CDR2 FYNNEI, per germline. The CDR3 loop spans 14 amino acids. The V gene lost 6 bases and the J gene lost 8 bases, with 18 bases spanning the gap. CDR3 in DNA: TGTGCCAGCAGCTTGGGTGGGCTGGGTCCTACGCAGTATTTT. Protein product: CASSLGGLGPTQYF.

The rearrangement uses TRBV6-5 and TRBJ1-6; perhaps TRBD1 as D (5 bases). Germline V CDR1 and CDR2: MNHEY, SVGAGI. V was trimmed by 6 bases and J by 5 bases, leaving 11 bases between them. There are 14 residues in the CDR3. For the CDR3, the DNA is TGTGCCAGCAGCTTTCTACAGGATAATTCACCCCTCCACTTT. It codes for CASSFLQDNSPLHF.

The rearrangement links TRBV10-2 to TRBJ2-2, with D possibly being TRBD1 (6 bases). This CDR3 comprises 15 residues. The germline gives CDR1 WSHSY, CDR2 SAAADI. V shed 8 bases and J shed 3 bases, with 16 bases lying between them. The CDR3 loop reads CASSSRDTYTGELFF. CDR3 DNA sequence: TGCGCCAGCTCAAGCCGGGACACCTACACCGGGGAGCTGTTTTTT.

The chain carries TRBV29-1 and TRBJ2-2, with 7 positions matching TRBD1. The V segment lost 7 bases and the J segment 5 bases; nucleotides outside the gene matches: 7. CDR1 and CDR2 from the germline V gene are SQVTM and ANQGSEA. CDR3 size: 13 residues. In DNA form, the CDR3 reads TGCAGCGCTACGGGACAGATGACCGGGGAGCTGTTTTTT. This gives the protein CSATGQMTGELFF.

The chain recombines TRBV28 with TRBJ2-1; possibly TRBD1 for D (5 bases). Germline lookup yields CDR1 MDHEN and CDR2 SYDVKM. Trimming took off 5 bases at V and 10 bases at J, with 12 bases between the two ends. The CDR3 is made up of 12 amino acids. The CDR3 coding sequence is TGTGCCAGCAGTCGGCTTAGGGGAGAGCAGTTCTTC. Translated, it gives CASSRLRGEQFF.

The chain couples TRBV5-1 to TRBJ2-1; possible D gene TRBD1, 6 bases. CDR3 size: 16 residues. Trimming shortened V by 3 bases and J by 0 bases, and 13 bases separated the two germline ends. The germline V gene has CDR1 SGHRS and CDR2 YFSETQ. CDR3 amino acids: CASSSINRDSYNEQFF. The CDR3 nucleotides are TGCGCCAGCAGCTCCATAAACAGGGACTCCTACAATGAGCAGTTCTTC.

The chain uses TRBV5-1 and TRBJ2-5, with TRBD2 as a possible D gene (5 bases). Per the germline V gene, CDR1 is SGHRS and CDR2 is YFSETQ. The germline V and J ends were trimmed by 5 bases and 1 base, with 9 bases remaining between them. The CDR3 is 13 amino acids. CDR3: CASSKGSQETQYF. CDR3 sequence (DNA): TGCGCCAGCAGTAAAGGGAGCCAAGAGACCCAGTACTTC. Variable domain in full (rest from reference TRBV5-1 and TRBJ2-5): KAGVTQTPRYLIKTRGQQVTLSCSPISGHRSVSWYQQTPGQGLQFLFEYFSETQRNKGNFPGRFSGRQFSNSRSEMNVSTLELGDSALYLCASSKGSQETQYFGPGTRLLVL.

The chain couples TRBV4-1 to TRBJ2-4, with 7 positions matching TRBD2. CDR3 size: 18 residues. CDR1 and CDR2 from the germline V gene are MGHRA and YSYEKL. The V segment lost 1 base and the J segment 1 base; nucleotides outside the gene matches: 10. As DNA, the CDR3 is TGCGCCAGCAGCCAAGGGGCGCGGGAGAACCTGGCCAAAAACATTCAGTACTTC. This sequence encodes CASSQGARENLAKNIQYF.

This clone has just one count. This chain uses TRBV5-8 with TRBJ1-2, with 9 nucleotides matching TRBD1. The germline CDR1 and CDR2 sequences are SGHTS and YDEGEE. The length of the CDR3 is 15 residues. V trimming: 0 bases; J trimming: 3 bases; junction bases outside the gene matches: 3. The CDR3 region has the DNA TGTGCCAGCAGCTTGGCCGACAGGGGGGACTATGGCTACACCTTC. It specifies CASSLADRGDYGYTF.

This clone was seen a few times. The J gene is TRBJ1-2, the V gene TRBV6-6; weak D call: TRBD1 (6 bases). The CDR3 sequence is 13 residues long. Germline values: CDR1 MNHNY, CDR2 SVGAGI (reference sequence). The V gene lost 6 bases and the J gene lost 6 bases, with 14 bases spanning the gap. Here the CDR3 reads CASRETGSHGYTF. The DNA of the CDR3 is TGTGCCAGCAGGGAAACAGGGAGCCATGGCTACACCTTC.

The V and J genes are TRBV6-1 and TRBJ2-3; 7 positions agree with TRBD1. Germline-derived CDR1 and CDR2 are MNHNS and SASEGT. CDR3 length: 17 residues. With V trimmed by 0 bases and J by 4 bases, 10 bases remained unmatched. This chain's CDR3 is CASSEALRQGAPDTQYF. As DNA, the CDR3 is TGTGCCAGCAGTGAAGCGCTGAGACAGGGTGCCCCAGATACGCAGTATTTT.

This clone was found a few times. The J gene is TRBJ1-2, the V gene TRBV5-6; D is unresolved. The germline CDR1 and CDR2 sequences are SGHDT and YYEEEE. CDR3 length: 15 amino acids. Trimming removed 0 bases at V and 4 bases at J, with 13 bases between. The CDR3 is CASSLAKAGRYGYTF. As DNA, the CDR3 is TGTGCCAGCAGCTTGGCCAAGGCAGGCCGCTATGGCTACACCTTC.

V gene TRBV5-1 combines with J gene TRBJ2-2; 13 bases match TRBD2. The CDR3 covers 16 residues. Germline trimming cut 4 bases from V and 3 bases from J; bases unmatched to any gene: 3. Per germline, CDR1 SGHRS and CDR2 YFSETQ. Here the CDR3 DNA reads TGCGCCAGCAGCCCCGGACTAGCGGGAGACACCGGGGAGCTGTTTTTT. Its protein product is CASSPGLAGDTGELFF.

The chain links TRBV10-1 to TRBJ1-1; D is unclear. The germline gives CDR1 WNHNN, CDR2 SYGVQD (reference sequence). The CDR3 totals 18 residues. V lost 2 bases and J lost 7, with 26 bases in between. The CDR3 nucleotides are TGCGCCAGCAGTGAGGGCGGAGTTTCTCCCTCCTCCTCGCTTGAAGCTTTCTTT. Amino acids: CASSEGGVSPSSSLEAFF.

The rearrangement joins TRBV6-5 to TRBJ2-3; 8 bases line up with TRBD1. V shed 4 bases and J 0 bases; nucleotides not matched to a gene: 6. CDR3 length equals 16 residues. Germline V lookup: CDR1 MNHEY, CDR2 SVGAGI. The CDR3 sequence: CASSFTGQGSTDTQYF. The CDR3 nucleotides read TGTGCCAGCAGTTTTACAGGACAGGGCAGCACAGATACGCAGTATTTT.

The chain has TRBV10-1 and TRBJ2-3; D gene ambiguous. This CDR3 has 16 amino acids. Trimming stripped 0 bases from V and 3 bases from J, with 13 bases between. CDR1 and CDR2 from the germline V gene are WNHNN and SYGVQD (reference sequence). The CDR3 region has the DNA TGCGCCAGCAGTGAGTCGAAACGGGTCGTAACAGATACGCAGTATTTT. This translates into CASSESKRVVTDTQYF.

The gene calls are TRBV30 and TRBJ1-3; D remains ambiguous. The CDR3 runs 13 residues. Per the germline V gene, CDR1 is GTSNPN and CDR2 is SVGIG (reference sequence). V was shortened by 7 bases and J by 0 bases, with 10 bases between the two germline ends. Written as DNA, the CDR3 is TGTGCCTTTGACACGACCTCTGGAAACACCATATATTTT. It encodes CAFDTTSGNTIYF.